A selection of T cell receptor beta chains follows, all from one sample in a study of a mutant IDH1 vaccine in newly diagnosed glioma. TCRdb's table, derived via immunoSEQ multiplex PCR, lists solely in-frame clones and lacks some. This sample has 50,000 to 70,000 clones, with 82% found just once. Their antigen targets remain unknown. The sequencing used PBMCs, collected from a glioma patient whose treatment included an IDH1 peptide vaccine. The receptors were gathered from a woman aged 18-29 years with glioma. Some clones in this sample may be carry-over from other donors' samples. Each CDR3 is given with its conserved first and last residue. D genes are given only for firm matches. The listing skips clone size in some rows; elsewhere it reads once, few, many or a size class.

D gene,clone size,J gene,V gene,CDR3 DNA,CDR3 protein
.,few,TRBJ1-4,TRBV6-5,TGTGCCAGCATGCACCTTTTGGCAAAACTGTTTTTT,CASMHLLAKLFF
TRBD2,once,TRBJ2-7,TRBV9,TGTGCCAGCAGCGTAGGGATCCTGGGAGCGGGAGGTACCTACGAGCAGTACTTC,CASSVGILGAGGTYEQYF
TRBD1,.,TRBJ2-7,TRBV5-6,TGTGCCAGCAGCTTGGGACAGGGAACTTCCCACTACGAGCAGTACTTC,CASSLGQGTSHYEQYF
.,.,TRBJ1-5,TRBV6-1,TGTGCCAGCATTCCAGACAGATATAGCAATCAGCCCCAGCATTTT,CASIPDRYSNQPQHF
TRBD1,.,TRBJ1-6,TRBV19,TGTGCCAGTAGTACCCGACAGGGGAATTCACCCCTCCACTTT,CASSTRQGNSPLHF
.,.,TRBJ1-6,TRBV2,TGTGCCAGCAGCCCCCCACGAGTGGGGAGATCACCCCTCCACTTT,CASSPPRVGRSPLHF
.,.,TRBJ1-1,TRBV7-8,TGTGCCAGCAGCTTAGCGAGGGTTTACAGCCCCCTTCGCGAAGCTTTCTTT,CASSLARVYSPLREAFF
TRBD1,.,TRBJ2-2,TRBV7-2,TGTGCCAGCAGCTCTCTAGACAGGGGGCGCGGCGGGGAGCTGTTTTTT,CASSSLDRGRGGELFF
.,.,TRBJ1-5,TRBV12-1,TGTGCCAGCAGCTTCACCTACAATCAGCCCCAGCATTTT,CASSFTYNQPQHF
TRBD1,.,TRBJ1-4,TRBV2,TGTGCCAGCAATCGAGAACCGCACGCCGGACAGGGAAAACTGTTTTTT,CASNREPHAGQGKLFF
.,.,TRBJ1-3,TRBV11-2,TGTGCCAGCAGCATTCTCCAGGCAGGGTCCGGAAACACCATATATTTT,CASSILQAGSGNTIYF
.,few,TRBJ2-1,TRBV7-2,TGTGCCAGCAGCTGGACGGCCTACAATGAGCAGTTCTTC,CASSWTAYNEQFF
TRBD2,.,TRBJ2-1,TRBV7-6,TGTGCCAGCAGCTCTGCCTGGCTAGCGGGAGGGGATGAGCAGTTCTTC,CASSSAWLAGGDEQFF
TRBD1,.,TRBJ2-7,TRBV7-2,TGTGCCAGCAGCTTAGTCACCGGGACAGGCCTCGAGCAGTACTTC,CASSLVTGTGLEQYF
TRBD1,.,TRBJ1-5,TRBV30,TGTGCCTGGAGTTGGACAGGTGGCAATCAGCCCCAGCATTTT,CAWSWTGGNQPQHF
TRBD2,once,TRBJ2-7,TRBV11-2,TGTGCCAGCAGCTCGATCCGCGGGACTAGCGGGCCCTACGAGCAGTACTTC,CASSSIRGTSGPYEQYF
.,.,TRBJ2-2,TRBV7-8,TGTGCCAGCAGCTCCCACAGGGGAGGGAACACCGGGGAGCTGTTTTTT,CASSSHRGGNTGELFF
TRBD1,.,TRBJ2-3,TRBV5-6,TGTGCCAGCAGCAACTCGGGACAGGGGACAGATACGCAGTATTTT,CASSNSGQGTDTQYF
.,.,TRBJ1-4,TRBV5-1,TGCGCCAGCAGCTGGGGGAGAGGGGGGCCTAATGAAAAACTGTTTTTT,CASSWGRGGPNEKLFF
.,.,TRBJ2-1,TRBV19,TGTGCCAGTATAGGGGGGAGCTCCTACAATGAGCAGTTCTTC,CASIGGSSYNEQFF
TRBD2,.,TRBJ2-2,TRBV9,TGTGCCAGCAGCGTACCCAGGGAGGGAGGCAACACCGGGGAGCTGTTTTTT,CASSVPREGGNTGELFF
TRBD2,.,TRBJ2-7,TRBV7-8,TGTGCCAGTTCCTCCGGGACTAGCGGGAGATCCTCCGAGCAGTACTTC,CASSSGTSGRSSEQYF
TRBD2,.,TRBJ2-1,TRBV9,TGTGCCAGCAGCCCACCAGCGGGAGGGTCCAATGAGCAGTTCTTC,CASSPPAGGSNEQFF
TRBD1,once,TRBJ2-7,TRBV10-2,TGCGCCAGCAGGGATTTTGCCGGGACAGCCTCCTACGAGCAGTACTTC,CASRDFAGTASYEQYF
.,.,TRBJ1-1,TRBV7-2,TGTGCCAGCAGCTTAGTAGTCGGAGAGAACACTGAAGCTTTCTTT,CASSLVVGENTEAFF
.,.,TRBJ2-4,TRBV29-1,TGCAGCGTCGGAAGAGGGCAGGGGGGCAAAAACATTCAGTACTTC,CSVGRGQGGKNIQYF
.,.,TRBJ1-5,TRBV19,TGTGCCAGTAGTCCCGGGACTTCAAGCAATCAGCCCCAGCATTTT,CASSPGTSSNQPQHF
.,.,TRBJ2-7,TRBV5-1,TGCGCCAGCAGCTTGGCAATAGCGGCTAACTACGAGCAGTACTTC,CASSLAIAANYEQYF
.,.,TRBJ1-2,TRBV10-1,TGCGCCAGCAGCTCTTTCGCGCCCTTC,CASSSFAPF
.,.,TRBJ1-1,TRBV5-4,TGTGCCAGCAGCCTGCGGCCATTCAACACTGAAGCTTTCTTT,CASSLRPFNTEAFF
.,.,TRBJ2-2,TRBV27,TGTGCCAGCAGTTTATCGCCGGGGACCGGGGAGCTGTTTTTT,CASSLSPGTGELFF
.,.,TRBJ2-5,TRBV30,TGTGCCTGGAGTGGGGACACCCGGGGGACCCAGTACTTC,CAWSGDTRGTQYF
TRBD2,.,TRBJ2-7,TRBV30,TGTGCCTGGCAGACTAGCATCCACGAGCAGTACTTC,CAWQTSIHEQYF
.,once,TRBJ2-7,TRBV11-2,TGTGCCAGCAGCTTAGTCTACGAGCAGTACTTC,CASSLVYEQYF
.,few,TRBJ1-1,TRBV13,TGTGCCAGCAGCTTAGGGGGAGGGAGGATGAACACTGAAGCTTTCTTT,CASSLGGGRMNTEAFF
TRBD2,.,TRBJ2-2,TRBV5-4,TGTGCCAGCAGCTTAGGGCTAGCGGGGAACACCGGGGAGCTGTTTTTT,CASSLGLAGNTGELFF
.,.,TRBJ1-1,TRBV29-1,TGCAGCGGTCAAAGGGGCACTGAAGCTTTCTTT,CSGQRGTEAFF
.,.,TRBJ2-5,TRBV15,TGTGCCACCAGCACCCGGGCTTCCTATGGGACCCAGTACTTC,CATSTRASYGTQYF
TRBD1,few,TRBJ1-1,TRBV7-2,TGTGCCAGCAGCAACGACAGGGTCTCTGAAGCTTTCTTT,CASSNDRVSEAFF
TRBD2,.,TRBJ2-3,TRBV4-1,TGCGCCAGCAGTTTAGAGCGGGGGGTCACAGATACGCAGTATTTT,CASSLERGVTDTQYF
.,.,TRBJ1-1,TRBV30,TGTGCCTGGAGTCCCCAGTCGACTGAAGCTTTCTTT,CAWSPQSTEAFF
.,.,TRBJ2-6,TRBV9,TGTGCCAGCAGCCTGAACCCCTCTGGGGCCAACGTCCTGACTTTC,CASSLNPSGANVLTF